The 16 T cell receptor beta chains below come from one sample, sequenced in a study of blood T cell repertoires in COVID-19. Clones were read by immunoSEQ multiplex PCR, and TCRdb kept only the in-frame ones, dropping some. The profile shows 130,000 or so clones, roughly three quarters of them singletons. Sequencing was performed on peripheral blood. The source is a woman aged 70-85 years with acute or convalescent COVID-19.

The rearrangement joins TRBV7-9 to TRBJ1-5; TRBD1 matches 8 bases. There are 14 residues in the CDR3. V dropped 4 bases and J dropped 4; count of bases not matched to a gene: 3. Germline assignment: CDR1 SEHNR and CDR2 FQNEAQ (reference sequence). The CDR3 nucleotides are TGTGCCAGCAGCTCGGGACAGGCTAATCAGCCCCAGCATTTT. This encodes CASSSGQANQPQHF.

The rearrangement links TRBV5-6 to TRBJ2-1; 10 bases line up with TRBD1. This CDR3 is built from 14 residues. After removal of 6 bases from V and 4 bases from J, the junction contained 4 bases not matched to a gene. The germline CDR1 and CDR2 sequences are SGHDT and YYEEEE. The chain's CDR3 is CASTRDRGYNEQFF. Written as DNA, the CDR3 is TGTGCCAGCACGCGGGACAGGGGTTACAATGAGCAGTTCTTC.

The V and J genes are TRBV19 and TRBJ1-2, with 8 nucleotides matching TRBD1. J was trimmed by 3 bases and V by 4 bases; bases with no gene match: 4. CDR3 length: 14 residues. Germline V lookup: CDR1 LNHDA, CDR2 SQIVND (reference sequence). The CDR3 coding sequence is TGTGCCAGTAGTACCGGACAGGGCGACTATGGCTACACCTTC. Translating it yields CASSTGQGDYGYTF.

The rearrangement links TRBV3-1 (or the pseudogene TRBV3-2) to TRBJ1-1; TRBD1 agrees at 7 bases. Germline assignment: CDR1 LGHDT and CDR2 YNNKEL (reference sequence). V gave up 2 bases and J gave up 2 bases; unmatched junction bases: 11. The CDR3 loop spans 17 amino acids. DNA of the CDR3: TGTGCCAGCAGCCAATACAGGCAACAGGGGATCAACACTGAAGCTTTCTTT. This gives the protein CASSQYRQQGINTEAFF.

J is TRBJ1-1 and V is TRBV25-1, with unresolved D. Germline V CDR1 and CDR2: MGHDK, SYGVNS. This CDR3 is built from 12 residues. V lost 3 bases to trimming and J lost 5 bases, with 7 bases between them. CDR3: CASSESLTEAFF. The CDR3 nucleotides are TGTGCCAGCAGTGAGTCCCTAACTGAAGCTTTCTTT.

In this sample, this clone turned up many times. CDR3 DNA sequence: TGTGCCAGCAGCCAAGATTCGGGACTAGCGAGCTACGAGCAGTACTTC. Translating it yields CASSQDSGLASYEQYF. This rearrangement joins TRBV14 to TRBJ2-7; 10 bases are a match to TRBD2. There are 16 residues in the CDR3. Trimming took 0 bases from V and 3 from J; bases not matched to a gene: 5. Germline CDR1 is SGHDN and CDR2 is FVKESK.

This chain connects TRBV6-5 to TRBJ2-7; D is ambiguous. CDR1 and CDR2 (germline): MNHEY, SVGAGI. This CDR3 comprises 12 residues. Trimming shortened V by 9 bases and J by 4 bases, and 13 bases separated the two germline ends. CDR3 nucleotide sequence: TGTGCCAGTAGGAGTCTGCCGTACGAGCAGTACTTC. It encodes CASRSLPYEQYF.

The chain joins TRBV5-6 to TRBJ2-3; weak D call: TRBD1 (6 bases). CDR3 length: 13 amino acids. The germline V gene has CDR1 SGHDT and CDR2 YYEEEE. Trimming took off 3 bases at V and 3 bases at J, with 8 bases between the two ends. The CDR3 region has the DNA TGTGCCAGCAGCTACGGACAGACAGATACGCAGTATTTT. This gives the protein CASSYGQTDTQYF.

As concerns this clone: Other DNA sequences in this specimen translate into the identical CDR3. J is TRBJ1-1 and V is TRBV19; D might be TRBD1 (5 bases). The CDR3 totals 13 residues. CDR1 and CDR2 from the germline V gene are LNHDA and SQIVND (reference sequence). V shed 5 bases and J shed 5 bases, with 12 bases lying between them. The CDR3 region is CASSSQGGTEAFF. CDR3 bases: TGTGCCAGTAGTTCCCAGGGAGGTACTGAAGCTTTCTTT.

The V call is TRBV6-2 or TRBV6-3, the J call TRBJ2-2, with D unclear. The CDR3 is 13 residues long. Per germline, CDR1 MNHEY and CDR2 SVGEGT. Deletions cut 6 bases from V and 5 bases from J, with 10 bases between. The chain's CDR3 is CASSPARTGELFF. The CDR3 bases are TGTGCCAGCAGCCCAGCGCGGACCGGGGAGCTGTTTTTT.

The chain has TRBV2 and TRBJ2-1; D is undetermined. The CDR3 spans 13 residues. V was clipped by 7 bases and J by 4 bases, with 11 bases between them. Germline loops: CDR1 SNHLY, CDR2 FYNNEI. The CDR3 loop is CASKAEGYNEQFF. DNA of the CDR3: TGTGCCAGCAAGGCGGAAGGATACAATGAGCAGTTCTTC.

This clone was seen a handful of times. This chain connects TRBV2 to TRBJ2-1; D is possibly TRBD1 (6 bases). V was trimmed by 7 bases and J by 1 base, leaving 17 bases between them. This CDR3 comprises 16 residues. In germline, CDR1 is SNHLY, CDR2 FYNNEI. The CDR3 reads CASTSEGVVSYNEQFF. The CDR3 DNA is TGTGCCAGCACCTCCGAGGGGGTAGTGTCCTACAATGAGCAGTTCTTC.

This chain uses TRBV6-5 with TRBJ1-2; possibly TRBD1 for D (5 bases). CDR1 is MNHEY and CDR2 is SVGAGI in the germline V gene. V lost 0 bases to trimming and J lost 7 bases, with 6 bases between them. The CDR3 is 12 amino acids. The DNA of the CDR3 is TGTGCCAGCAGTTACTCGGGGGGTGGCTACACCTTC. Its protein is CASSYSGGGYTF.

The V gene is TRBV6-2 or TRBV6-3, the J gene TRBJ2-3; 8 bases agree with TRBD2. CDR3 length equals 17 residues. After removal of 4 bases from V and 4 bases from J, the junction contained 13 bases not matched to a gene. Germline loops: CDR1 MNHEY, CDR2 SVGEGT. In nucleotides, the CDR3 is TGTGCCAGCAGTTTCAGTTCTCGGGGGGGCCTCGCAGATACGCAGTATTTT. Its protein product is CASSFSSRGGLADTQYF.

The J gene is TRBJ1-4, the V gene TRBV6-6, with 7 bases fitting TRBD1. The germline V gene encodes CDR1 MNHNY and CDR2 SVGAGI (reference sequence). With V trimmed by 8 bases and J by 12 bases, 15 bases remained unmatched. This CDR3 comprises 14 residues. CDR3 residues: CASGYPGQLSQLFF. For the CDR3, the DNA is TGTGCCAGCGGCTATCCGGGACAGCTTTCCCAACTGTTTTTT.

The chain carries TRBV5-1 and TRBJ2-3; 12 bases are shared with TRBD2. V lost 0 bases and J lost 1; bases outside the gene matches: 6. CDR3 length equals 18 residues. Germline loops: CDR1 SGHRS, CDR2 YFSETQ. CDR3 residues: CASSLEASGGAGTDTQYF. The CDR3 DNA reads TGCGCCAGCAGCTTGGAGGCTAGCGGGGGGGCCGGCACAGATACGCAGTATTTT. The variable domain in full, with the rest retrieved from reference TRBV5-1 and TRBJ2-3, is KAGVTQTPRYLIKTRGQQVTLSCSPISGHRSVSWYQQTPGQGLQFLFEYFSETQRNKGNFPGRFSGRQFSNSRSEMNVSTLELGDSALYLCASSLEASGGAGTDTQYFGPGTRLTVL.